The clone carrying this T cell receptor beta chain was observed a single time. The source of the sample is a study of blood T cell repertoires in COVID-19. Looked up from germline, CDR1 is MDHEN and CDR2 is SYDVKM. The CDR3 is made up of 16 amino acids. V gave up 6 bases and J gave up 2 bases; unmatched junction bases: 10. TCRdb's table, derived via immunoSEQ multiplex PCR, lists solely in-frame clones and lacks some. The sample shows about 35,000 clones, around 87% of them seen only once. Material for sequencing was peripheral blood. This receptor was identified in a human donor in a cohort sampled during active COVID-19. The J gene is TRBJ1-2, the V gene TRBV28, with 9 nucleotides matching TRBD1. The CDR3 bases are TGTGCCAGCAGCCCCGCGGGGGACAGGGCGAACTATGGCTACACCTTC. This gives the protein CASSPAGDRANYGYTF.